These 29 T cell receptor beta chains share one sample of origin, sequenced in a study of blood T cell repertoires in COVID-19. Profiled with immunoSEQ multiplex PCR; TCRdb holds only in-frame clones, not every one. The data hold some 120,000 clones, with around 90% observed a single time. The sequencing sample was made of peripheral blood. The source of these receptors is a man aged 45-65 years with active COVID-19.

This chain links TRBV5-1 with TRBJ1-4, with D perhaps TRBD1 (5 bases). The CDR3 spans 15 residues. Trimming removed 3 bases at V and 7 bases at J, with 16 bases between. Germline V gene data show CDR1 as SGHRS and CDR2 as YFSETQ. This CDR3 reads CASSSTGTVAEKLFF. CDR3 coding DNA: TGCGCCAGCAGCTCCACCGGGACTGTGGCTGAAAAACTGTTTTTT.

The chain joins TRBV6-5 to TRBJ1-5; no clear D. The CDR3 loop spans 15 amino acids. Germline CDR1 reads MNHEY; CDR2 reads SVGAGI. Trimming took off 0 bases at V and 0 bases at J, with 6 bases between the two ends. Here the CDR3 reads CASSYSPDSNQPQHF. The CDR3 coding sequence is TGTGCCAGCAGTTACTCCCCAGATAGCAATCAGCCCCAGCATTTT.

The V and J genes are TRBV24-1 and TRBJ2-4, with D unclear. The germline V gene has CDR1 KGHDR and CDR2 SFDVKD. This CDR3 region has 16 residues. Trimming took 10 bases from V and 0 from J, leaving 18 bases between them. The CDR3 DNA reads TGTGCCACTCGAAACGAGGAGTTCCTAGCCAAAAACATTCAGTACTTC. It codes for CATRNEEFLAKNIQYF.

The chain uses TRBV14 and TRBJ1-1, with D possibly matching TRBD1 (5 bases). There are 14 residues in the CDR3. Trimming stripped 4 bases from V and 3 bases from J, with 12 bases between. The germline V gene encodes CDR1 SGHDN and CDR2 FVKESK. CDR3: CASSRWGVDTEAFF. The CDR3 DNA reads TGTGCCAGCAGCCGGTGGGGGGTCGACACTGAAGCTTTCTTT.

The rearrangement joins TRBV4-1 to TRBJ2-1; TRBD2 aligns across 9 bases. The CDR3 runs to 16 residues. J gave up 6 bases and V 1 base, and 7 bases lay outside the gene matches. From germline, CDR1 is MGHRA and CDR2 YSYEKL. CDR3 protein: CASSQAVSSGANEQFF. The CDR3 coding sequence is TGCGCCAGCAGCCAAGCAGTTTCTAGCGGGGCCAATGAGCAGTTCTTC.

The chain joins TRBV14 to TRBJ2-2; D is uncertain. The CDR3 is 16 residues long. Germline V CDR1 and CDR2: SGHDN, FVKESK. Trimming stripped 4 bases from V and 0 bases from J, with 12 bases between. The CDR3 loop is CASSRRKRPNTGELFF. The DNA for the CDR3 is TGTGCCAGCAGCCGAAGGAAGAGGCCGAACACCGGGGAGCTGTTTTTT. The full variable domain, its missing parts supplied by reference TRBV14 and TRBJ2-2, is EAGVTQFPSHSVIEKGQTVTLRCDPISGHDNLYWYRRVMGKEIKFLLHFVKESKQDESGMPNNRFLAERTGGTYSTLKVQPAELEDSGVYFCASSRRKRPNTGELFFGEGSRLTVL.

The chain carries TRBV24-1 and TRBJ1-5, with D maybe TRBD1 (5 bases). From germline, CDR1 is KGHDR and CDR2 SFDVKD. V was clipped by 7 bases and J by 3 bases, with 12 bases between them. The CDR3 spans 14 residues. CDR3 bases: TGTGCCACCAGGGTACAGGAGTTCAATCAGCCCCAGCATTTT. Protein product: CATRVQEFNQPQHF.

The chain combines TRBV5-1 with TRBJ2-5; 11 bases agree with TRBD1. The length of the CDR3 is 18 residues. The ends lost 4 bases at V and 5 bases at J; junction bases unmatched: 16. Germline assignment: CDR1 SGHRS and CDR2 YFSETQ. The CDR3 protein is CASSVDRGPGYPVETQYF. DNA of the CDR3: TGCGCCAGCAGCGTGGACAGGGGGCCAGGATACCCTGTTGAGACCCAGTACTTC.

The CDR3 nucleotides read TGTGCCAGCTCTCAGACGGGACAGGGGGCTTACAATGAGCAGTTCTTC. This translates into CASSQTGQGAYNEQFF. This chain uses TRBV27 with TRBJ2-1; 12 positions match TRBD1. V was clipped by 8 bases and J by 4 bases; unmatched bases: 9. This CDR3 spans 16 amino acids. Germline loops: CDR1 MNHEY, CDR2 SMNVEV (reference sequence).

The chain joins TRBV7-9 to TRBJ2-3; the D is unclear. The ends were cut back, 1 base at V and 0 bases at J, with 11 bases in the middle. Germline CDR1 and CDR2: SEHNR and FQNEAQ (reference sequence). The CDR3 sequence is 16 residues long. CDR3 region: CASSLGARASTDTQYF. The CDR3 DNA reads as TGTGCCAGCAGCTTAGGGGCCAGAGCTAGCACAGATACGCAGTATTTT.

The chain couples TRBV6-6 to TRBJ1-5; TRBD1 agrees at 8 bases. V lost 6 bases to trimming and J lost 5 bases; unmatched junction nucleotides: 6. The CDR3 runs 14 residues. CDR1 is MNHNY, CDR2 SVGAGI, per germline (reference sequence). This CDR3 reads CASRDRVGDQPQHF. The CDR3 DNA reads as TGTGCCAGCAGGGACAGGGTAGGGGATCAGCCCCAGCATTTT.

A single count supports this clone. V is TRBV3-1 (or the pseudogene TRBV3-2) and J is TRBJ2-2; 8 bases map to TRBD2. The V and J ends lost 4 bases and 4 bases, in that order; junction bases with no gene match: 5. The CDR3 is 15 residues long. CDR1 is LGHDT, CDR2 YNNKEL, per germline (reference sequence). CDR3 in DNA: TGTGCCAGCAGCCCCACTGCGGGGGGCACCGGGGAGCTGTTTTTT. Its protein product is CASSPTAGGTGELFF.

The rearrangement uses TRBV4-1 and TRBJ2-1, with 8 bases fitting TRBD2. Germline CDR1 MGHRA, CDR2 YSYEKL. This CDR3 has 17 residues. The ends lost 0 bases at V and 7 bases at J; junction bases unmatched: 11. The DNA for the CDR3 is TGCGCCAGCAGCCAAGAAGGGTTCGGGGGGGCCAGAAATGAGCAGTTCTTC. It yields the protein CASSQEGFGGARNEQFF.

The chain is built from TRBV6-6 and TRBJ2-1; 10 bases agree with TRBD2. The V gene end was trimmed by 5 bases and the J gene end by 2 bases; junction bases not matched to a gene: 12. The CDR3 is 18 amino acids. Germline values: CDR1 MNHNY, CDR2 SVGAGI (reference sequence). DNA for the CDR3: TGTGCCAGCAGTCTTTACTCTAGCGGGGGCCCTCCCTACAATGAGCAGTTCTTC. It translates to CASSLYSSGGPPYNEQFF.

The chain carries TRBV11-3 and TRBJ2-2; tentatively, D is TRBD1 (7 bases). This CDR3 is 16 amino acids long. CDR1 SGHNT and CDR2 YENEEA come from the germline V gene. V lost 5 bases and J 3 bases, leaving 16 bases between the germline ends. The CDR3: CASSHGSRGDTGELFF. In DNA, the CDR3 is TGTGCCAGCAGCCACGGCTCCAGGGGGGACACCGGGGAGCTGTTTTTT.

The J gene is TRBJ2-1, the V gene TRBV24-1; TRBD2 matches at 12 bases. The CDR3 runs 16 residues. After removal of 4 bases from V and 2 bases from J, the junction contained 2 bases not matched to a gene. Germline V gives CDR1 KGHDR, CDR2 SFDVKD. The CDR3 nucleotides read TGTGCCACCAGTGACAGACTAGCGGGAGCCTACAATGAGCAGTTCTTC. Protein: CATSDRLAGAYNEQFF.

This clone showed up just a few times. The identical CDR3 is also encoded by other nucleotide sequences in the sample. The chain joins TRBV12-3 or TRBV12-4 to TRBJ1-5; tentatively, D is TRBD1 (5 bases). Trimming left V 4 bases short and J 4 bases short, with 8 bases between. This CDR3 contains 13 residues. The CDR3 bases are TGTGCCAGCAGTTCGACAGAGAATCAGCCCCAGCATTTT. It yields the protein CASSSTENQPQHF.

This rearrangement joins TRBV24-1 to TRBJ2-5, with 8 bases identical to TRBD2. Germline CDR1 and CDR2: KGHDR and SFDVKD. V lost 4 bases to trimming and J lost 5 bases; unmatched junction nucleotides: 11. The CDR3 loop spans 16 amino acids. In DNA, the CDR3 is TGTGCCACCAGTGACCCCTCAGCGGGGGTAGGGGAGACCCAGTACTTC. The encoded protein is CATSDPSAGVGETQYF.

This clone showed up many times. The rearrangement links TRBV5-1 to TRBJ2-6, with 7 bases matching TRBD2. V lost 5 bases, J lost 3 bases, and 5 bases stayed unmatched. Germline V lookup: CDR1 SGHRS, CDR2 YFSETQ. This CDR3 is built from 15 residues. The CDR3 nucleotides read TGCGCCAGCAGTGGCGGGAGCTATGGGGCCAACGTCCTGACTTTC. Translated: CASSGGSYGANVLTF.

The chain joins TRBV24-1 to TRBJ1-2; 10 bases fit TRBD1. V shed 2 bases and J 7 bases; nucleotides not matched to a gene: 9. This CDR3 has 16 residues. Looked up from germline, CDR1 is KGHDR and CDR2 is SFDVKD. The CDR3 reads CATSDSVGTGAGGYTF. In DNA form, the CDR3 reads TGTGCCACCAGTGATTCCGTCGGGACAGGGGCGGGTGGCTACACCTTC.

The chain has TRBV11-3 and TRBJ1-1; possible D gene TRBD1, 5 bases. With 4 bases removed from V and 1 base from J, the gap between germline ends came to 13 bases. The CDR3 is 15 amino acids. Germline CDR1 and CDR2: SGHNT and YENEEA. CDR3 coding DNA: TGTGCCAGCAGCTCACGTCAGGGCCCGAACACTGAAGCTTTCTTT. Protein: CASSSRQGPNTEAFF.

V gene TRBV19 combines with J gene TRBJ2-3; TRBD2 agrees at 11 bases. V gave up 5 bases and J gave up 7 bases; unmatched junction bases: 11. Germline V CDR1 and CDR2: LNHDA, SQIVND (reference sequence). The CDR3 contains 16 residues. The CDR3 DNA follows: TGTGCCAGTAGTGAATCGGGACTAGCGGTGAAGAATACGCAGTATTTT. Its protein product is CASSESGLAVKNTQYF.

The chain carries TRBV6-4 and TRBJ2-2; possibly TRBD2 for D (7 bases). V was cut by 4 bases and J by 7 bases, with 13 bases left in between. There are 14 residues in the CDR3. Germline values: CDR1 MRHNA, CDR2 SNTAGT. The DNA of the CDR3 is TGTGCCAGCAGTGCCGGGGGGCGAATCGGGGAGCTGTTTTTT. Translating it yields CASSAGGRIGELFF.

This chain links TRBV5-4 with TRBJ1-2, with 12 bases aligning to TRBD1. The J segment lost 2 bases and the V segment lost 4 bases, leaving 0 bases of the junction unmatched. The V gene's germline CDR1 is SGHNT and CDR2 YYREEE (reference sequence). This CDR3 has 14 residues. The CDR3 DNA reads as TGTGCCAGCAGCGGGACAGGGGGCAACTATGGCTACACCTTC. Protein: CASSGTGGNYGYTF.

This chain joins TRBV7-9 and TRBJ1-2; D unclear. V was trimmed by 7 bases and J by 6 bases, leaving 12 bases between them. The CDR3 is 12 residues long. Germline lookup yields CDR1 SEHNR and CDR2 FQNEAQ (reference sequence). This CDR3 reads CASTREIHGYTF. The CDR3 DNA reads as TGTGCCAGCACCCGCGAGATTCATGGCTACACCTTC.

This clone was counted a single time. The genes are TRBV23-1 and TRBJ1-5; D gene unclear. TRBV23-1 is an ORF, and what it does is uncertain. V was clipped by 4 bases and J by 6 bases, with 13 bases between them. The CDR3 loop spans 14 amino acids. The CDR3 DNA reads TGCGCCAGCAGTCCTCCGGGGAAGGCTCAGCCCCAGCATTTT. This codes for CASSPPGKAQPQHF.

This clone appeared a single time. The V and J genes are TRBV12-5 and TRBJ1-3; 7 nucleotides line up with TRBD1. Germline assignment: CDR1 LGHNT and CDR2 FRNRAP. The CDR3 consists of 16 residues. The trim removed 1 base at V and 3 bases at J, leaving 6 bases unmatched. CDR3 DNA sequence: TGTGCTAGTGGTTTGGCTCACAGGGGAAGTGGAAACACCATATATTTT. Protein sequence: CASGLAHRGSGNTIYF.

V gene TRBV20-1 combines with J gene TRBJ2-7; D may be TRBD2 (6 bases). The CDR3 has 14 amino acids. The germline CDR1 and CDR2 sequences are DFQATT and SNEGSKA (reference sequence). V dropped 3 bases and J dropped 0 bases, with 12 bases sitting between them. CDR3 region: CSASLHGSSYEQYF. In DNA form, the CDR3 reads TGCAGTGCTAGTCTTCACGGGAGCTCCTACGAGCAGTACTTC.

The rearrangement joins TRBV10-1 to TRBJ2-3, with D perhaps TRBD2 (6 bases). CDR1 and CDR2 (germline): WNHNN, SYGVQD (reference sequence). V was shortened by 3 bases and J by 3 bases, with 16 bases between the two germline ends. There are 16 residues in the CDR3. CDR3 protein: CASSDWLADVTDTQYF. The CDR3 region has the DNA TGCGCCAGCAGTGACTGGTTAGCGGACGTTACAGATACGCAGTATTTT.